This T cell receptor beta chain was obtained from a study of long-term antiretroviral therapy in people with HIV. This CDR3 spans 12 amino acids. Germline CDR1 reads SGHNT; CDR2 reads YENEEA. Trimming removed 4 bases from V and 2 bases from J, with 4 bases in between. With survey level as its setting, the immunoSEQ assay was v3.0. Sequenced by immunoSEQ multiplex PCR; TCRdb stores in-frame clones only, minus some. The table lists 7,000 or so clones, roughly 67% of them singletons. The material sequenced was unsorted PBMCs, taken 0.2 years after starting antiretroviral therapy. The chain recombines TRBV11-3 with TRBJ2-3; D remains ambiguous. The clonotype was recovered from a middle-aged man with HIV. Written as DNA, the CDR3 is TGTGCCAGCAGCTCGGACACAGATACGCAGTATTTT. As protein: CASSSDTDTQYF.